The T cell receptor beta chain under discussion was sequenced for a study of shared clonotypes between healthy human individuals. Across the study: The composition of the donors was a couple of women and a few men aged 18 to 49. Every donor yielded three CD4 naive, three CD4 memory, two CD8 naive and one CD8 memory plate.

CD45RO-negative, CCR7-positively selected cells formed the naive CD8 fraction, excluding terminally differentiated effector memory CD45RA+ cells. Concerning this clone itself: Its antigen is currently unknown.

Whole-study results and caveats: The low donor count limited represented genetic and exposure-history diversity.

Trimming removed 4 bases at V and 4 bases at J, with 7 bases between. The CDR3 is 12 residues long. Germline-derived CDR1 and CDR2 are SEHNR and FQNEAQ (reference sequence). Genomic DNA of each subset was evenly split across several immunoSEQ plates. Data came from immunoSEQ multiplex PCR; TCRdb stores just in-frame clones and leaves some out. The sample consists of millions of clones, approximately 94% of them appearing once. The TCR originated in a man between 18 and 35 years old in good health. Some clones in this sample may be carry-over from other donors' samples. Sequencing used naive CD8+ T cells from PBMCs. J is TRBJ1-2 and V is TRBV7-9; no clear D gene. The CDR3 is CASSWEVYGYTF. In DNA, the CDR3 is TGTGCCAGCAGCTGGGAGGTCTATGGCTACACCTTC. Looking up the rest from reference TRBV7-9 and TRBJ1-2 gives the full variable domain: DTGVSQNPRHKITKRGQNVTFRCDPISEHNRLYWYRQTLGQGPEFLTYFQNEAQLEKSRLLSDRFSAERPKGSFSTLEIQRTEQGDSAMYLCASSWEVYGYTFGSGTRLTVV.